These 4 T cell receptor beta chains were sequenced from one sample in a study of post-analysis software for immune sequencing data. Study results and caveats: The study found TRBV5-6, TRBV5-1 and TRBV20-1 among about 5 TRBV segments more frequent in patients than controls.

No antigens are known for them. Unique molecular identifiers had been added to the TCR beta cDNA libraries. MiXCR, run by TCRdb on the PCR reads, gives a single entry per CDR3 protein. The profile covers hundreds of thousands of distinct CDR3 sequences, with approximately 42% appearing a single time and about 8% taken by the ten largest. The material sequenced was blood. The source is a girl aged 2-10 years with multiple sclerosis.

A word on this clonotype: Germline and junction disagree at one end, which may indicate a read error. The rearrangement uses TRBV7-3 and TRBJ1-6; no definite D call. This CDR3 region has 14 residues. CDR1 is SGHTA, CDR2 FQGTGA, per germline. Written as DNA, the CDR3 is TGTGCCAGCAGCTTAGGTCTTCGACATTCACCCCACCACTTT. Encoded protein: CASSLGLRHSPHHF.

The chain couples TRBV5-1 to TRBJ2-3; D gene ambiguous. The germline V gene encodes CDR1 SGHRS and CDR2 YFSETQ. V was pared by 5 bases and J by 0 bases, with 13 bases between. The CDR3 totals 15 residues. CDR3 DNA: TGCGCCAGCAGGTACACGGCTGGAAGCACAGATACGCAGTATTTT. Protein product: CASRYTAGSTDTQYF.

This chain connects TRBV5-1 to TRBJ2-6; D not certain. Germline assignment: CDR1 SGHRS and CDR2 YFSETQ. The germline V and J ends were trimmed by 0 bases and 6 bases, with 10 bases remaining between them. This CDR3 is built from 15 residues. CDR3 nucleotides: TGCGCCAGCAGCTTGGCCGAGTCAGAGGCCAACGTCCTGACTTTC. This codes for CASSLAESEANVLTF.

CDR3 loop: CASSFYRGYEQYF. The CDR3 nucleotides are TGTGCCAGCAGTTTTTACAGGGGATACGAGCAGTACTTC. The V gene is TRBV6-5, the J gene TRBJ2-7; 7 bases agree with TRBD1. This CDR3 is built from 13 residues. Looked up from germline, CDR1 is MNHEY and CDR2 is SVGAGI. V shed 4 bases, J shed 4 bases, and the junction held 4 bases outside the gene matches.